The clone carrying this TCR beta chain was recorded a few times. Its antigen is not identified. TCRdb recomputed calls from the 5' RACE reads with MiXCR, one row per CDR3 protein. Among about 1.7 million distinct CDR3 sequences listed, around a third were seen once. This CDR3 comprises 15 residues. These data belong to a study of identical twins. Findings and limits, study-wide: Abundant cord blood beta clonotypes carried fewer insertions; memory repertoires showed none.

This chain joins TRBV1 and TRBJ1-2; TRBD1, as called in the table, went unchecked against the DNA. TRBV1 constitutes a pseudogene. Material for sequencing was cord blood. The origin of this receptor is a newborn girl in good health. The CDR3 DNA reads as TGCACCAGCAGCCCGCCGGGACAGGGGGCGTTTGGCTACACCTTC. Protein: CTSSPPGQGAFGYTF.